This T cell receptor (beta chain) came from a study of T cells after yellow fever vaccination. Findings of the study overall: There was a possibility that FACS-sorted repertoires contained abundant clonotypes contaminating from the bulk population.

TCRdb reprocessed the 5' RACE reads via MiXCR and lists one record per CDR3 protein. Of about 580,000 distinct CDR3 sequences detected, around a sixth appear once; the ten largest clones hold 15% to 20%. About this clonotype: Antigen: not known.

Trimming cost V 5 bases and J 6 bases, with 17 bases left between them. Germline lookup yields CDR1 SGDLS and CDR2 YYNGEE. The CDR3 has 14 amino acids. This chain uses TRBV9 with TRBJ1-2, with D hard to call. The TCR originated in a young man who received the YFV17D yellow fever vaccine. The sample was PBMCs, taken less than 6 days after the first yellow fever vaccination. In DNA form, the CDR3 reads TGTGCCAGCAGTGAGTACAATTCCCACGATGGCTACACCTTC. Translation: CASSEYNSHDGYTF.